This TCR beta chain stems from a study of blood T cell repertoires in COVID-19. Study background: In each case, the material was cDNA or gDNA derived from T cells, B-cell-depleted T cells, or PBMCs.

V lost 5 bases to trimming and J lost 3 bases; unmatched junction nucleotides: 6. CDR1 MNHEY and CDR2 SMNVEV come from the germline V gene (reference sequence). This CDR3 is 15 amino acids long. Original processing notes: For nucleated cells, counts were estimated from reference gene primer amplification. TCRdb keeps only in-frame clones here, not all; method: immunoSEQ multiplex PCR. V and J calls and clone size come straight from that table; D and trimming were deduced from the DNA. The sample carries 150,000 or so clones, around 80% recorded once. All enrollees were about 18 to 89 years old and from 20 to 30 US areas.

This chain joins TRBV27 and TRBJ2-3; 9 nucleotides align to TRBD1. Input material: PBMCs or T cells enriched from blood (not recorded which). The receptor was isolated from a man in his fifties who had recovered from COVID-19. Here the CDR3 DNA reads TGTGCCAGCAGTCCTTGGGGGACAGGGACAGATACGCAGTATTTT. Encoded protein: CASSPWGTGTDTQYF.